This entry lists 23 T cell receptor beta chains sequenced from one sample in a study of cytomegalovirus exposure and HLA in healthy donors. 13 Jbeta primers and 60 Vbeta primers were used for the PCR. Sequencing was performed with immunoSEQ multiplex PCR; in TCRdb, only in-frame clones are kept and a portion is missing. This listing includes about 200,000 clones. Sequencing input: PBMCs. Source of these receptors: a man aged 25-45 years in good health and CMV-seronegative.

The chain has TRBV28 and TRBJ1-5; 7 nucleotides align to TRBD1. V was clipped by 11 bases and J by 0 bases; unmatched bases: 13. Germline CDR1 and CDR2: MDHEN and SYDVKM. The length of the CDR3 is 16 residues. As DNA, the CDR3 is TGTGCCTCCATCAGCCCGGGACAGTCTAGCAATCAGCCCCAGCATTTT. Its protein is CASISPGQSSNQPQHF.

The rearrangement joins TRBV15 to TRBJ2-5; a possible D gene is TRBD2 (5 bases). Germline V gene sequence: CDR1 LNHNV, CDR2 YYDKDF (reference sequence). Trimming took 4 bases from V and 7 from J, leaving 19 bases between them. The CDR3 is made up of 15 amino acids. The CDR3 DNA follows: TGTGCCACCAGCAAGGGTACTCCCACGGGATGGACCCAGTACTTC. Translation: CATSKGTPTGWTQYF.

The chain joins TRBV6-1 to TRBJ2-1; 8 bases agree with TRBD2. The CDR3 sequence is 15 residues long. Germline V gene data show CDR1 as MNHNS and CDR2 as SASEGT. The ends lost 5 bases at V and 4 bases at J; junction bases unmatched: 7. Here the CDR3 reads CASSSSGGDYNEQFF. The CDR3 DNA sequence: TGTGCCAGCAGTTCCAGCGGGGGAGATTACAATGAGCAGTTCTTC.

The CDR3 region is CASSPAGRTQYF. CDR3 bases: TGTGCCAGCAGCCCGGCGGGCAGGACCCAGTACTTC. This chain joins TRBV11-3 and TRBJ2-5; maybe TRBD2 (5 bases). Trimming left V 5 bases short and J 7 bases short, with 11 bases between. CDR3 length equals 12 residues. CDR1 is SGHNT and CDR2 is YENEEA in the germline V gene.

The CDR3 reads CASSLVTDTYEQYF. DNA for the CDR3: TGCGCCAGCAGCTTGGTCACAGATACCTACGAGCAGTACTTC. The rearrangement uses TRBV5-1 and TRBJ2-7, with D unresolved. The V end was cut by 0 bases, the J end by 2 bases, with 9 bases between. This CDR3 region has 14 residues. Germline lookup yields CDR1 SGHRS and CDR2 YFSETQ. The full variable domain, in which reference TRBV5-1 and TRBJ2-7 provide the parts outside the CDR3, is KAGVTQTPRYLIKTRGQQVTLSCSPISGHRSVSWYQQTPGQGLQFLFEYFSETQRNKGNFPGRFSGRQFSNSRSEMNVSTLELGDSALYLCASSLVTDTYEQYFGPGTRLTVT.

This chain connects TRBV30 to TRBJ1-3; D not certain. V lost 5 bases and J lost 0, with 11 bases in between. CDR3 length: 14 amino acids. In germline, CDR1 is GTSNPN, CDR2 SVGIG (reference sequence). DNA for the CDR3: TGTGCCTGGTCGGCGGGGTTCTCTGGAAACACCATATATTTT. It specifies CAWSAGFSGNTIYF. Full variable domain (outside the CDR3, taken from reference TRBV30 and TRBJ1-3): SQTIHQWPATLVQPVGSPLSLECTVEGTSNPNLYWYRQAAGRGLQLLFYSVGIGQISSEVPQNLSASRPQDRQFILSSKKLLLSDSGFYLCAWSAGFSGNTIYFGEGSWLTVV.

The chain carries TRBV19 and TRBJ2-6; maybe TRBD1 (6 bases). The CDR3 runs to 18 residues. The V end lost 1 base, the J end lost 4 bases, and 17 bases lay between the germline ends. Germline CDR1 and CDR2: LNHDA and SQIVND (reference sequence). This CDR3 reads CASSIGDLTGAGANVLTF. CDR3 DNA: TGTGCCAGTAGTATAGGGGACCTGACAGGTGCCGGGGCCAACGTCCTGACTTTC.

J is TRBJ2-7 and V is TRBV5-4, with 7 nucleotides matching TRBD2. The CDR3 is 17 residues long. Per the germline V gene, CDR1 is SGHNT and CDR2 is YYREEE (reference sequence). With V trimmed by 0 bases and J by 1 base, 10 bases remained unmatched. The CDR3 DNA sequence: TGTGCCAGCAGCTTGGGTGGCGGGGGTTCCCCATCCTACGAGCAGTACTTC. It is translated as CASSLGGGGSPSYEQYF.

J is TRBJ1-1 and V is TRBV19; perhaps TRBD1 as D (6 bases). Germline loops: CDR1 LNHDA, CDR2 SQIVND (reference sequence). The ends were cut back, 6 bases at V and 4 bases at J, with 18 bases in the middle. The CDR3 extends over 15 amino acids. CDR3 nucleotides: TGTGCCAGTAGCCGCCCACAGGGCGTCTCCACTGAAGCTTTCTTT. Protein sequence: CASSRPQGVSTEAFF.

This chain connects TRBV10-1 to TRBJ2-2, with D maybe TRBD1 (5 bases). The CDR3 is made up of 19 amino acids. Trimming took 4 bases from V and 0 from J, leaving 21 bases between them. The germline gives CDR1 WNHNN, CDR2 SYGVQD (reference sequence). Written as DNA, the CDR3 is TGCGCCAGCAGTGGACCCTCCAGAGACAGCCCCGCGAACACCGGGGAGCTGTTTTTT. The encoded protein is CASSGPSRDSPANTGELFF.

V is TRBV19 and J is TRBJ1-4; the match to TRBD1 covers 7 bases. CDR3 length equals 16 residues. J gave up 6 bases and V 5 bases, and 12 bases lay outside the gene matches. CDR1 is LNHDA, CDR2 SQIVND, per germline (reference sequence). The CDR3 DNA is TGTGCCAGTAGTCAGACAGGGACCTTTCAGGATGAAAAACTGTTTTTT. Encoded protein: CASSQTGTFQDEKLFF. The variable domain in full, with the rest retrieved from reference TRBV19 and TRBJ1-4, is DGGITQSPKYLFRKEGQNVTLSCEQNLNHDAMYWYRQDPGQGLRLIYYSQIVNDFQKGDIAEGYSVSREKKESFPLTVTSAQKNPTAFYLCASSQTGTFQDEKLFFGSGTQLSVL.

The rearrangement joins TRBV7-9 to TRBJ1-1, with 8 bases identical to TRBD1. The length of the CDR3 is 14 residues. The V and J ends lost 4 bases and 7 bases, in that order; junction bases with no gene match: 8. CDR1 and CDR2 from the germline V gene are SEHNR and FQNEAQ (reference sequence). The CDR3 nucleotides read TGTGCCAGCAGCTACATGACAGGGGCGGGTGAAGCTTTCTTT. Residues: CASSYMTGAGEAFF.

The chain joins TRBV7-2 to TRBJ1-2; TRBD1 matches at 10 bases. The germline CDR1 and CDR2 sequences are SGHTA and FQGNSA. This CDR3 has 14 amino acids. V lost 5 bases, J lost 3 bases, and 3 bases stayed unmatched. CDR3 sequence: CASSLGTGDYGYTF. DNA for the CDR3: TGTGCCAGCAGCCTCGGGACAGGGGACTATGGCTACACCTTC.

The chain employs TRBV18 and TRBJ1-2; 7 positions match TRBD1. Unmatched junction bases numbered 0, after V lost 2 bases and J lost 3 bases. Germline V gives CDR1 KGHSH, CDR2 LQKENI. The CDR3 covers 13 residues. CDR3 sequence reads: CASSPGQDYGYTF. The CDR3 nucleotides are TGTGCCAGCTCACCAGGACAGGACTATGGCTACACCTTC.

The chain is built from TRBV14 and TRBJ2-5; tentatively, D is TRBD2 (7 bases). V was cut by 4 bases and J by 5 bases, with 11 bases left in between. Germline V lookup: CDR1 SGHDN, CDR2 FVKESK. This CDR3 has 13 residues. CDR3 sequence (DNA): TGTGCCAGCAGCCGGGGGGGCCGGGAGACCCAGTACTTC. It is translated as CASSRGGRETQYF.

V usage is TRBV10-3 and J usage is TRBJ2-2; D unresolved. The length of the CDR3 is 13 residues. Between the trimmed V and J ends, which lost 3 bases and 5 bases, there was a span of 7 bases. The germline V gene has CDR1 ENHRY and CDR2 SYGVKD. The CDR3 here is CAISDYGTGELFF. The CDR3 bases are TGTGCCATCAGTGATTACGGGACCGGGGAGCTGTTTTTT.

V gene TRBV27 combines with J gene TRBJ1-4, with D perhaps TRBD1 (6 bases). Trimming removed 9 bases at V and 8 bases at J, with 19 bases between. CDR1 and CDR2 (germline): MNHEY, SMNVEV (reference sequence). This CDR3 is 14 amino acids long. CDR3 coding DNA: TGTGCCAGTTCCGAAGGACAGCTAGAAGAAAAACTGTTTTTT. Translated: CASSEGQLEEKLFF.

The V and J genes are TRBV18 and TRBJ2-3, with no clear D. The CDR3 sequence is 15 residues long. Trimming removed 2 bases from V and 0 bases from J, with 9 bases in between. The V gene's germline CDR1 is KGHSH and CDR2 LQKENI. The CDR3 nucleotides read TGTGCCAGCTCACCAGGGCTAACTAGCACAGATACGCAGTATTTT. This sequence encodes CASSPGLTSTDTQYF.

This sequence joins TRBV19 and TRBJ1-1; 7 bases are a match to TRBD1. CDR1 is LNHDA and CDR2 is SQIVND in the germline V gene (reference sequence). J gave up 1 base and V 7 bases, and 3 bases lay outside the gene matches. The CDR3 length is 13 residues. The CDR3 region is CASKDRENTEAFF. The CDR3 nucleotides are TGTGCCAGTAAAGACAGGGAGAACACTGAAGCTTTCTTT.

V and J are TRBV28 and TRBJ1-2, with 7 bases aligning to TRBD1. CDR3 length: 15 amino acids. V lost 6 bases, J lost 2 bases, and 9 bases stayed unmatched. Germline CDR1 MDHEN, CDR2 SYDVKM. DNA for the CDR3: TGTGCCAGCAGCTATGCAGGGACAGTGAACTATGGCTACACCTTC. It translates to CASSYAGTVNYGYTF.

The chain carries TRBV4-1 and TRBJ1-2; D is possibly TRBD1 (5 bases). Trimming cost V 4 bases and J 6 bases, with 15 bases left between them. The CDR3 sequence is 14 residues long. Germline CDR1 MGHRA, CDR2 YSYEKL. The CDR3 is CASSPAGGFHGYTF. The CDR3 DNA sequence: TGCGCCAGCAGCCCCGCCGGGGGGTTCCATGGCTACACCTTC.

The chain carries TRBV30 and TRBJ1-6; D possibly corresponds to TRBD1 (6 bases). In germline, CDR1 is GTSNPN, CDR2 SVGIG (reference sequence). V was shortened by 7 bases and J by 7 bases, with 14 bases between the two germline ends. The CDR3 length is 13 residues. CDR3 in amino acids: CASQQGVNSPLHF. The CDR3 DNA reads TGTGCCTCGCAACAGGGCGTGAATTCACCCCTCCACTTT.

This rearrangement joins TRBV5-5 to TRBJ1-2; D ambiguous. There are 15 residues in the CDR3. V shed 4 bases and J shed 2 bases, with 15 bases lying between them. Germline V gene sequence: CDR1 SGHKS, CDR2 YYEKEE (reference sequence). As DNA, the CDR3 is TGTGCCAGCAGCCCCCTCCCGGGAGCCAACTATGGCTACACCTTC. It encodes CASSPLPGANYGYTF.